Listed below are T cell receptor beta chains from one sample, sequenced in a study of cytomegalovirus exposure and HLA in healthy donors. Libraries were prepared by immunoSEQ multiplex PCR; TCRdb keeps only in-frame clonotypes and omits some of them. The sample lists 100,000 to 150,000 clones, roughly 70% occurring once. The sample was PBMCs. The receptors originated from a woman aged 40 to 49 in good health and CMV-seropositive. Each CDR3 is given with its conserved first and last residue. D genes are given only for firm matches. Size is stated for part of the rows, as once, few or many counts, or as a class when the clone is expanded.

j_gene | abundance | len | d_gene | v_gene | CDR3nt | CDR3aa
TRBJ1-2 | - | 13 | TRBD1 | TRBV7-9 | TGTGCCAGCAGCCAGGACAGGTCAGTCGGCTACACCTTC | CASSQDRSVGYTF
TRBJ2-7 | - | 16 | - | TRBV7-9 | TGTGCCAGCAGCACCAATGCGGGACAGTTAGTCTACGAGCAGTACTTC | CASSTNAGQLVYEQYF
TRBJ1-5 | - | 15 | TRBD1 | TRBV7-8 | TGTGCCAGCAGCGTGGGACAGCAGGGGGGTCAGCCCCAGCATTTT | CASSVGQQGGQPQHF
TRBJ2-3 | - | 16 | - | TRBV7-9 | TGTGCCAGCAGCTTACAGGACAGTTTGAAATCAGATACGCAGTATTTT | CASSLQDSLKSDTQYF
TRBJ2-3 | - | 14 | - | TRBV9 | TGTGCCAGCAGCGTATGGAATAGCGAGGATACGCAGTATTTT | CASSVWNSEDTQYF
TRBJ1-1 | few | 14 | - | TRBV6-5 | TGTGCCAGCAGTTCCCCTGCTGGGAGTGCTGAAGCTTTCTTT | CASSSPAGSAEAFF
TRBJ1-1 | - | 14 | TRBD1 | TRBV7-9 | TGTGCCAGCCTCGAGGGGACAGGGGGAACTGAAGCTTTCTTT | CASLEGTGGTEAFF
TRBJ1-2 | - | 17 | TRBD1 | TRBV11-1 | TGTGCCAGCAGCTTTTCGTCCGGGACAGGGGGGGCCTATGGCTACACCTTC | CASSFSSGTGGAYGYTF
TRBJ1-1 | - | 15 | - | TRBV4-3 | TGCGCCAGCAGCCAAGGGCAGGAAGGGAACACTGAAGCTTTCTTT | CASSQGQEGNTEAFF
TRBJ2-2 | - | 15 | - | TRBV19 | TGTGCCAGTAGTATTTCAGGAGGGGCGACCGGGGAGCTGTTTTTT | CASSISGGATGELFF
TRBJ1-1 | few | 15 | - | TRBV19 | TGTGCCAGTAGTAAGGGGCTACCCCGGACCACTGAAGCTTTCTTT | CASSKGLPRTTEAFF
TRBJ2-1 | - | 15 | TRBD2 | TRBV27 | TGTGCCAGCAGTTTGTCCGTAGCGGGTTACAATGAGCAGTTCTTC | CASSLSVAGYNEQFF
TRBJ1-1 | - | 12 | - | TRBV2 | TGTGCCAGCAGCCACGGGAGGCCCATAGCTTTCTTT | CASSHGRPIAFF
TRBJ1-6 | - | 15 | - | TRBV7-8 | TGTGCCAGCAGCCCCCTGAGACAGCCTAATTCACCCCTCCACTTT | CASSPLRQPNSPLHF
TRBJ2-5 | once | 11 | - | TRBV30 | TGTGCCTGGAGTGGAGGGGAGACCCAGTACTTC | CAWSGGETQYF
TRBJ1-2 | - | 14 | - | TRBV11-1 | TGTGCCAGCAGTCAGAGAGGCGGACTTTATGGCTACACCTTC | CASSQRGGLYGYTF
TRBJ1-4 | - | 14 | TRBD1 | TRBV7-2 | TGTGCCAGCAGCTTCCCAGGGGGCTATGAAAAACTGTTTTTT | CASSFPGGYEKLFF
TRBJ2-4 | once | 18 | TRBD1 | TRBV5-1 | TGCGCCAGCAGCTTGGACAGGGGGACCTTCGGCGGGAAGAACATTCAGTACTTC | CASSLDRGTFGGKNIQYF
TRBJ1-1 | - | 12 | - | TRBV2 | TGTGCCAGCAGTGAAGGGGGGGGAAAAGCTTTCTTT | CASSEGGGKAFF
TRBJ1-2 | - | 13 | - | TRBV28 | TGTGCCAGCAGTACAGGGAACGGCTATGGCTACACCTTC | CASSTGNGYGYTF
TRBJ1-3 | - | 16 | - | TRBV6-5 | TGTGCCAGCAGTTCCCAGACAGTCGACTCTGGAAACACCATATATTTT | CASSSQTVDSGNTIYF
TRBJ2-1 | - | 13 | TRBD1 | TRBV6-6 | TGTGCCAGCAGGGGACAGGTTGCGAATGAGCAGTTCTTC | CASRGQVANEQFF
TRBJ2-1 | - | 16 | TRBD2 | TRBV5-4 | TGTGCCAGCAGCATAGCGGGGCTAAACTCCTACAATGAGCAGTTCTTC | CASSIAGLNSYNEQFF
TRBJ2-5 | - | 15 | TRBD2 | TRBV28 | TGTGCCAGCAGTTCCCTAGCGGGAATGCAAGAGACCCAGTACTTC | CASSSLAGMQETQYF
TRBJ1-1 | - | 13 | - | TRBV2 | TGTGCCAGCAGTGTCAGGGTTAAAGCTGAAGCTTTCTTT | CASSVRVKAEAFF
TRBJ2-3 | few | 15 | - | TRBV10-3 | TGTGCCATCAGTGAGTCCGACAGAAACACAGATACGCAGTATTTT | CAISESDRNTDTQYF
TRBJ2-7 | - | 15 | TRBD2 | TRBV6-5 | TGTGCCAGCAACAGTCGGCGGGAGGTGGTGTACGAGCAGTACTTC | CASNSRREVVYEQYF
TRBJ2-7 | - | 13 | - | TRBV7-7 | TGTGCCAGCAGCTTACGGGTTTCCTACGAGCAGTACTTC | CASSLRVSYEQYF
TRBJ2-1 | - | 16 | TRBD1 | TRBV7-9 | TGTGCCAGCAGAATTGAGGGGACAGGTAGGATCAATGAGCAGTTCTTC | CASRIEGTGRINEQFF
TRBJ2-1 | - | 16 | TRBD2 | TRBV28 | TGTGCCAGCGTAGGTAGCGGGACCCTACGGGGGAATGAGCAGTTCTTC | CASVGSGTLRGNEQFF
TRBJ2-7 | - | 15 | TRBD2 | TRBV4-1 | TGCGCCAGCAGCCAAGTTGGCGGGGGGTACTACGAGCAGTACTTC | CASSQVGGGYYEQYF
TRBJ1-1 | few | 15 | - | TRBV4-3 | TGCGCCAGCAGCCAAGATAGGGGCAGATTGACTGAAGCTTTCTTT | CASSQDRGRLTEAFF
TRBJ2-1 | - | 16 | - | TRBV27 | TGTGCCAGCAGTTGGGGGACTTCAGGGGGCTACAATGAGCAGTTCTTC | CASSWGTSGGYNEQFF
TRBJ2-5 | few | 14 | - | TRBV9 | TGTGCCAGCAGCGTACAGGACAGTATAGAGACCCAGTACTTC | CASSVQDSIETQYF
TRBJ2-7 | - | 15 | TRBD1 | TRBV6-5 | TGTGCCAGCAGTAACCGGGACAGGGTAGGTCTCGAGCAGTACTTC | CASSNRDRVGLEQYF
TRBJ1-5 | - | 14 | TRBD1 | TRBV5-6 | TGTGCCAGCAGCAGGAGGGGGCCGGGTCAGCCCCAGCATTTT | CASSRRGPGQPQHF
TRBJ2-7 | - | 16 | - | TRBV7-9 | TGTGCCAGCAGCTTAGAGGGGGACCTCCGATGGTACGAGCAGTACTTC | CASSLEGDLRWYEQYF
TRBJ2-7 | - | 13 | - | TRBV11-3 | TGTGCCAGCAGCTTAGCTCCCTTCTACGAGCAGTACTTC | CASSLAPFYEQYF
TRBJ2-7 | - | 14 | - | TRBV27 | TGTGCCAGCAGTTTATCGAGGAACACCTACGAGCAGTACTTC | CASSLSRNTYEQYF
TRBJ2-1 | few | 15 | - | TRBV6-6 | TGTGCCAGCAGTTACCGGGACTCCTCGAGGCCGGAGCAGTTCTTC | CASSYRDSSRPEQFF
TRBJ1-5 | - | 15 | TRBD1 | TRBV6-6 | TGTGCCAGCACCTCCCAGGACAGGGACAATCAGCCCCAGCATTTT | CASTSQDRDNQPQHF
TRBJ2-7 | - | 12 | - | TRBV30 | TGTGCCTGGAGCCGGGATACCTACGAGCAGTACTTC | CAWSRDTYEQYF
TRBJ1-2 | - | 16 | TRBD1 | TRBV27 | TGTGCCAGCAGTTACCAAGCCGGGACAGGGGACTATGGCTACACCTTC | CASSYQAGTGDYGYTF
TRBJ1-6 | - | 15 | - | TRBV16 | TGTGCCAGCAGCCAATTAGGACAGTATAATTCACCCCTCCACTTT | CASSQLGQYNSPLHF
TRBJ2-2 | - | 15 | - | TRBV28 | TGTGCCAGCAGGTGGGGCGCTTCGAACACCGGGGAGCTGTTTTTT | CASRWGASNTGELFF
TRBJ1-2 | - | 15 | - | TRBV4-1 | TGCGCCAGCAGCCAACTTCCAGGGGAAACATATGGCTACACCTTC | CASSQLPGETYGYTF
TRBJ2-1 | - | 18 | TRBD2 | TRBV28 | TGTGCCAGCAGCAAAAGCCTAGCGGGAGGCAACTTCTACAATGAGCAGTTCTTC | CASSKSLAGGNFYNEQFF
TRBJ2-4 | - | 11 | - | TRBV5-1 | TGCGCCAGCAGCTTCGGGAACATTCAGTACTTC | CASSFGNIQYF
TRBJ1-5 | - | 13 | - | TRBV18 | TGTGCCAGCTCACTACAGCTCAATCAGCCCCAGCATTTT | CASSLQLNQPQHF
TRBJ1-1 | - | 15 | - | TRBV9 | TGTGCCAGCAGCTCATCCCCGGGGATGAACACTGAAGCTTTCTTT | CASSSSPGMNTEAFF